This T cell receptor beta chain was captured by sequencing in a study of blood T cell repertoires in COVID-19. How the authors handled the data: Scientists estimated how many nucleated cells there were by amplifying reference gene primers. The assay was immunoSEQ multiplex PCR, and TCRdb's table has in-frame clones only and misses some. V, J and clone size are taken as reported in that table, and D and trimming were inferred from the DNA itself. The table includes 200,000 or so clones, roughly 90% detected once. CDR1 is MDHEN, CDR2 SYDVKM, per germline. The CDR3 runs to 16 residues. Losses at the gene ends were 2 bases for V and 8 bases for J; bases not matched to a gene: 9.

The rearrangement uses TRBV28 and TRBJ1-4; 9 nucleotides agree with TRBD1. Input material: peripheral blood. The origin of this receptor is a man aged 35 to 55 with active or convalescent COVID-19. CDR3 DNA sequence: TGTGCCAGCAGTTTAACCCCGGGACAGGGAGGCGAAAAACTGTTTTTT. Its translation is CASSLTPGQGGEKLFF.